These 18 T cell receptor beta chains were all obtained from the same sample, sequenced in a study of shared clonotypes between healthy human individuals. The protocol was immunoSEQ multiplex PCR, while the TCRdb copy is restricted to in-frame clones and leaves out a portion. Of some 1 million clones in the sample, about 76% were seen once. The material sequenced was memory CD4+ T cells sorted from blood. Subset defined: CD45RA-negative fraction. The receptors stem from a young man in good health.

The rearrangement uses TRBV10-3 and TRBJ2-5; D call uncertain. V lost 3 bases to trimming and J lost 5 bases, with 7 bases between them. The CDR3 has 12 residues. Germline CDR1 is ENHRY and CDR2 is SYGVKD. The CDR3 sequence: CAISDNMETQYF. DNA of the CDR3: TGTGCCATCAGTGATAACATGGAGACCCAGTACTTC.

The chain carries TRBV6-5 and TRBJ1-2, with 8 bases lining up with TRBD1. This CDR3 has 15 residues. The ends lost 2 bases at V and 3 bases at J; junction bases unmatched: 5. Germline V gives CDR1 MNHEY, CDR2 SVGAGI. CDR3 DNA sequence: TGTGCCAGCAGTTACGGCGCAGGGGGCGACTATGGCTACACCTTC. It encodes CASSYGAGGDYGYTF.

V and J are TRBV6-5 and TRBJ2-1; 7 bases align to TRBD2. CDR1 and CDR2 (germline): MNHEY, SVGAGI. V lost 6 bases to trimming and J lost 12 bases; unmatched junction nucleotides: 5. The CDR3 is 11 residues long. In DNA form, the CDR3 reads TGTGCCAGCAGCCGCGGGACTATGCAGTTCTTC. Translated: CASSRGTMQFF.

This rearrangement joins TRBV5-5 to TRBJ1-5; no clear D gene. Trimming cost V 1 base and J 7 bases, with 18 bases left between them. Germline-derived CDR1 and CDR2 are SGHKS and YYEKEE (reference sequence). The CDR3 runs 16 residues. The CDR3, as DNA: TGTGCCAGCAGCTTGTTGGGGTCCCAGTCTGGGCAGCCCCAGCATTTT. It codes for CASSLLGSQSGQPQHF.

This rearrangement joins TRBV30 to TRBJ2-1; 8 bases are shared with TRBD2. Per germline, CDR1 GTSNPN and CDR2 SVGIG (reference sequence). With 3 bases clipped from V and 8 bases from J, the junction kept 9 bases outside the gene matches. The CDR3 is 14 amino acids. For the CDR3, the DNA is TGTGCCTGGAGAATAGGGACTAGTATAGATGAGCAGTTCTTC. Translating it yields CAWRIGTSIDEQFF.

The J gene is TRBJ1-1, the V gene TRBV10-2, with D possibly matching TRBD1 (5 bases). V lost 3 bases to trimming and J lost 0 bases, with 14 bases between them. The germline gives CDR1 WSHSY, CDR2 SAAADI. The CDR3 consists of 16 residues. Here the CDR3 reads CASSEWGRPMNTEAFF. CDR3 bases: TGCGCCAGCAGTGAATGGGGGAGGCCCATGAACACTGAAGCTTTCTTT.

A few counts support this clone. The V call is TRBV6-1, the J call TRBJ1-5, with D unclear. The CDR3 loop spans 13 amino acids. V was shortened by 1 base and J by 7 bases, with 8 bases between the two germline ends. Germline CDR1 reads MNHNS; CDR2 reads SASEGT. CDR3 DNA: TGTGCCAGCAGTGAAGACCCTCTGCAGCCCCAGCATTTT. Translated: CASSEDPLQPQHF.

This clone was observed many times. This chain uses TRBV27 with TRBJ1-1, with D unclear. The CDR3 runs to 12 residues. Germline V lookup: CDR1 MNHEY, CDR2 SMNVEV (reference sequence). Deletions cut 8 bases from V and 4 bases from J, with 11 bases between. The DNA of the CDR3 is TGTGCCAGCCGGAGGGCCACCACTGAAGCTTTCTTT. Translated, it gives CASRRATTEAFF.

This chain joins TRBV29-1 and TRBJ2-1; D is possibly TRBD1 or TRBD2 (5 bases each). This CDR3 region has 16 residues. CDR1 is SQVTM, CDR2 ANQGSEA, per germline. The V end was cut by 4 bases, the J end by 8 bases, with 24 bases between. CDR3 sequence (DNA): TGCAGCGTTGCGTCCCGGGACGGCCGACGGGACGATGAGCAGTTCTTC. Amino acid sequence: CSVASRDGRRDDEQFF.

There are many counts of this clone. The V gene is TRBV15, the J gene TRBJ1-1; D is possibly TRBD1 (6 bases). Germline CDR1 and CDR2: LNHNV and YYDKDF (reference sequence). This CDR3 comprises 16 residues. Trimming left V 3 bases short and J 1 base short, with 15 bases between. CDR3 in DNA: TGTGCCACCAGCAGGGGGGGCTTGGACCAGAACACTGAAGCTTTCTTT. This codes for CATSRGGLDQNTEAFF. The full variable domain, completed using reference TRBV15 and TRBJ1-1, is DAMVIQNPRYQVTQFGKPVTLSCSQTLNHNVMYWYQQKSSQAPKLLFHYYDKDFNNEADTPDNFQSRRPNTSFCFLDIRSPGLGDTAMYLCATSRGGLDQNTEAFFGQGTRLTVV.

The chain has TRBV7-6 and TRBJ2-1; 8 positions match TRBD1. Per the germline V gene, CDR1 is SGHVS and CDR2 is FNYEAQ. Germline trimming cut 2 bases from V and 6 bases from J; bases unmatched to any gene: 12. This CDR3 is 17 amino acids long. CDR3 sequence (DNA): TGTGCCAGCAGCTTAAGGAGCGGACAGGGACAAGGCAATGAGCAGTTCTTC. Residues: CASSLRSGQGQGNEQFF.

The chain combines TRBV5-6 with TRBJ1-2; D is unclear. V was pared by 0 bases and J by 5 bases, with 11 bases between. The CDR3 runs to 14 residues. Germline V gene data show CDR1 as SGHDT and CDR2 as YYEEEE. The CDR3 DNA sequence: TGTGCCAGCAGCTTGGAGGAGACACTTTATGGCTACACCTTC. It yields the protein CASSLEETLYGYTF.

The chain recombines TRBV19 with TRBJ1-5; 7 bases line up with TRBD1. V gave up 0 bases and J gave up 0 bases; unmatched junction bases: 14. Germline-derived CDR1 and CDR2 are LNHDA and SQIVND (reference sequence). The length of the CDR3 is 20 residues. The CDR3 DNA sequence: TGTGCCAGTAGTATAGAATCTTTGGCAGGGGGTTACTATAGCAATCAGCCCCAGCATTTT. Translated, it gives CASSIESLAGGYYSNQPQHF.

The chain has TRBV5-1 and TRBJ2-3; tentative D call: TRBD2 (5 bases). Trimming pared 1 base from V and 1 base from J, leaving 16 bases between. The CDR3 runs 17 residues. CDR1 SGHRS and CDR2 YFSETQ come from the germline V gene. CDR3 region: CASSLQLATGGTDTQYF. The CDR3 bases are TGCGCCAGCAGCTTGCAGTTAGCGACCGGTGGCACAGATACGCAGTATTTT.

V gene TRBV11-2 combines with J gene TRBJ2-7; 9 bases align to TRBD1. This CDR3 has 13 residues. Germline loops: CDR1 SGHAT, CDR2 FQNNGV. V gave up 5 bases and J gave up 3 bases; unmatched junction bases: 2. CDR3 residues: CASSLTGGYEQYF. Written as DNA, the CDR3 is TGTGCCAGCAGCCTGACAGGGGGCTACGAGCAGTACTTC.

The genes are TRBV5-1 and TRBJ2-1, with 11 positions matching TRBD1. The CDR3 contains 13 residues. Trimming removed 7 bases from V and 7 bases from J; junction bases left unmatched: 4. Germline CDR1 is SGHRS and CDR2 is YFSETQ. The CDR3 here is CASGTGGSNEQFF. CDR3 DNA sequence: TGCGCCAGCGGGACAGGGGGGTCAAATGAGCAGTTCTTC.

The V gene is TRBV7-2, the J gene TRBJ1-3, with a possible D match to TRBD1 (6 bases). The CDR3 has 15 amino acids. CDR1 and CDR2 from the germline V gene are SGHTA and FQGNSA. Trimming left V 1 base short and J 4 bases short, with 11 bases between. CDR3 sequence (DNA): TGTGCCAGCAGCTTAGTGGGGGGGACAGGAAACACCATATATTTT. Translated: CASSLVGGTGNTIYF.

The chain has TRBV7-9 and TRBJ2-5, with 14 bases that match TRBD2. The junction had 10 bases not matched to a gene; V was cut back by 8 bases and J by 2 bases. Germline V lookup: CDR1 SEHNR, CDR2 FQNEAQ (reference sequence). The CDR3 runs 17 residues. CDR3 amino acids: CASGPGTSGGHQETQYF. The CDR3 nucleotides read TGTGCCAGCGGTCCCGGGACTAGCGGGGGCCATCAAGAGACCCAGTACTTC.